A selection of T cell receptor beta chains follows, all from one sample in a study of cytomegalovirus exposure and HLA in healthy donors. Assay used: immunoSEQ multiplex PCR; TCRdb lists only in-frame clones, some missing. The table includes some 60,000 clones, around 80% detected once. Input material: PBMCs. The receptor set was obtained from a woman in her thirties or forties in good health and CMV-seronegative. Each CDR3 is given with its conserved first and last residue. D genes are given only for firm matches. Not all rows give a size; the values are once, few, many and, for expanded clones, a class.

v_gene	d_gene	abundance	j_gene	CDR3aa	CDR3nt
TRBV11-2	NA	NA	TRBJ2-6	CASSGLTDPHASGANVLTF	TGTGCCAGCAGCGGACTTACAGACCCTCACGCCTCTGGGGCCAACGTCCTGACTTTC
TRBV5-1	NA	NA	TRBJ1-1	CAPRHLEAFF	TGCGCCCCCCGACACCTTGAAGCTTTCTTT
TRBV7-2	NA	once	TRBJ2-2	CASSPVNTGELFF	TGTGCCAGCAGCCCCGTTAACACCGGGGAGCTGTTTTTT
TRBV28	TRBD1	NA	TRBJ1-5	CASSPSGTGNLNQPQHF	TGTGCCAGCAGTCCATCCGGGACAGGGAATCTTAATCAGCCCCAGCATTTT
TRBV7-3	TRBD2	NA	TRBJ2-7	CASTSNRAGFYEQYF	TGTGCCAGCACCTCTAACAGAGCGGGATTCTACGAGCAGTACTTC
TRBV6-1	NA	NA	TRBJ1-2	CASSGRAQGYGYTF	TGTGCCAGCAGTGGCCGGGCCCAGGGCTATGGCTACACCTTC
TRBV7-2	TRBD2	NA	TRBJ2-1	CASSQGLAGGPRYNEQFF	TGTGCCAGCAGCCAAGGACTAGCGGGAGGGCCGAGGTACAATGAGCAGTTCTTC
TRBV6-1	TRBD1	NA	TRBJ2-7	CASSGGQGQQYF	TGTGCCAGCAGTGGGGGACAGGGCCAGCAGTACTTC
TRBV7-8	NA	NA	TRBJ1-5	CASSLVDTNQPQHF	TGTGCCAGCAGCTTAGTTGACACTAATCAGCCCCAGCATTTT
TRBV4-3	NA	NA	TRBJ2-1	CASSQDTRAGDYNEQFF	TGCGCCAGCAGCCAAGATACGCGGGCAGGGGATTACAATGAGCAGTTCTTC
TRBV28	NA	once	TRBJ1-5	CASSYRALQPQHF	TGTGCCAGCAGTTACAGGGCGCTTCAGCCCCAGCATTTT
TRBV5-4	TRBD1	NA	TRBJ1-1	CASRQGQVTEAFF	TGTGCCAGCAGACAAGGACAGGTGACTGAAGCTTTCTTT
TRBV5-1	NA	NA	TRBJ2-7	CASSLQGLGYEQYF	TGCGCCAGCAGCTTACAGGGTCTCGGCTACGAGCAGTACTTC
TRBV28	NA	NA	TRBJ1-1	CASSSQRIGAEAFF	TGTGCCAGCAGCTCCCAGAGGATTGGCGCTGAAGCTTTCTTT
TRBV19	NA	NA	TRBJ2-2	CASSIGVNTGELFF	TGTGCCAGTAGTATAGGCGTTAACACCGGGGAGCTGTTTTTT
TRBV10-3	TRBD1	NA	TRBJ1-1	CAILRDRGTEAFF	TGTGCCATCCTGAGGGACAGGGGAACTGAAGCTTTCTTT
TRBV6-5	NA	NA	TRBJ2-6	CASWRYGANVLTF	TGTGCCAGCTGGAGGTACGGGGCCAACGTCCTGACTTTC
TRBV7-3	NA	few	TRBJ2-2	CASSLSSTGELFF	TGTGCCAGCAGCTTGTCTAGCACCGGGGAGCTGTTTTTT
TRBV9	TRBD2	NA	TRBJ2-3	CASSSAGLTDTQYF	TGTGCCAGCAGCTCAGCGGGGTTGACAGATACGCAGTATTTT
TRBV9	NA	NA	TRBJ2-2	CASSPNTGELFF	TGTGCCAGCAGCCCAAACACCGGGGAGCTGTTTTTT
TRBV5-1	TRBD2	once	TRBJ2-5	CASSLDGRASYERYF	TGCGCCAGCAGCTTGGACGGGAGGGCCAGCTACGAGCGGTACTTC
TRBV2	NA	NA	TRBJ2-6	CASSDRGTGANVLTF	TGTGCCAGCAGTGATAGGGGTACTGGGGCCAACGTCCTGACTTTC
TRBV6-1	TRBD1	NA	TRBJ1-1	CASGRQGLYTEAFF	TGTGCCAGCGGTAGACAGGGCCTTTACACTGAAGCTTTCTTT
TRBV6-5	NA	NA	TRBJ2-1	CASSYILAADEQFF	TGTGCCAGCAGTTACATACTAGCCGCAGATGAGCAGTTCTTC
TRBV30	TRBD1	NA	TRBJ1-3	CAWNRGGLGNTIYF	TGTGCCTGGAACAGGGGGGGGCTTGGAAACACCATATATTTT
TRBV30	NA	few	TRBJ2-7	CAWTQTGSGEQYF	TGTGCCTGGACGCAGACAGGATCCGGCGAGCAGTACTTC
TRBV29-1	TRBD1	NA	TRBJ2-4	CSVRDSQAKNIQYF	TGCAGCGTCCGGGACAGTCAAGCCAAAAACATTCAGTACTTC
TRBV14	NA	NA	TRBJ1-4	CASSQGDKQKLFF	TGTGCCAGCAGCCAAGGGGACAAGCAAAAACTGTTTTTT
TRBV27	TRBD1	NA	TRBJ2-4	CASRRAGGDAKNIQYF	TGTGCCAGCAGGAGGGCAGGGGGCGATGCCAAAAACATTCAGTACTTC
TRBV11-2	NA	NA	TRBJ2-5	CASTLSRRENQETQYF	TGTGCCAGCACCCTTAGCCGTCGGGAAAACCAAGAGACCCAGTACTTC
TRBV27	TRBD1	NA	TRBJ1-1	CASSLFGTEGTEAFF	TGTGCCAGCAGTTTATTCGGGACAGAGGGCACTGAAGCTTTCTTT
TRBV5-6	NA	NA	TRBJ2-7	CASSSTYEQYF	TGTGCCAGCAGCTCAACCTACGAGCAGTACTTC
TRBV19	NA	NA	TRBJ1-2	CASVGRANYGYTF	TGTGCCTCCGTGGGCAGGGCTAACTATGGCTACACCTTC
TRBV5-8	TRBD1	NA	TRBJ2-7	CASSLIRQGNNAYEQYF	TGTGCCAGCAGCTTGATACGACAGGGGAATAACGCCTACGAGCAGTACTTC
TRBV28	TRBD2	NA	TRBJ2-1	CASNSGRAAYNEQFF	TGTGCCAGCAATAGCGGGAGGGCCGCCTACAATGAGCAGTTCTTC
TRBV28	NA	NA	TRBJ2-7	CASSGLVYEQYF	TGTGCCAGCAGTGGGCTTGTCTACGAGCAGTACTTC
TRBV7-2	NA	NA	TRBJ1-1	CASSLRYRQSLEAFF	TGTGCCAGCAGCTTGAGGTACAGGCAGTCCCTAGAAGCTTTCTTT
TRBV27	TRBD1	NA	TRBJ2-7	CASSLWGQTYEQYF	TGTGCCAGCAGTTTATGGGGACAGACCTACGAGCAGTACTTC
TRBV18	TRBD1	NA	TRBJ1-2	CASSPQSKGGYSGGYTF	TGTGCCAGCTCACCACAGTCGAAAGGGGGCTACTCTGGCGGCTACACCTTC
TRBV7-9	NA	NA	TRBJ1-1	CASSFVQGMWADTEAFF	TGTGCCAGCAGCTTCGTACAGGGAATGTGGGCGGACACTGAAGCTTTCTTT
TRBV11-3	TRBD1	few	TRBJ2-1	CASSFTGEGTGYNEQFF	TGTGCCAGCAGCTTTACAGGGGAAGGGACGGGGTACAATGAGCAGTTCTTC